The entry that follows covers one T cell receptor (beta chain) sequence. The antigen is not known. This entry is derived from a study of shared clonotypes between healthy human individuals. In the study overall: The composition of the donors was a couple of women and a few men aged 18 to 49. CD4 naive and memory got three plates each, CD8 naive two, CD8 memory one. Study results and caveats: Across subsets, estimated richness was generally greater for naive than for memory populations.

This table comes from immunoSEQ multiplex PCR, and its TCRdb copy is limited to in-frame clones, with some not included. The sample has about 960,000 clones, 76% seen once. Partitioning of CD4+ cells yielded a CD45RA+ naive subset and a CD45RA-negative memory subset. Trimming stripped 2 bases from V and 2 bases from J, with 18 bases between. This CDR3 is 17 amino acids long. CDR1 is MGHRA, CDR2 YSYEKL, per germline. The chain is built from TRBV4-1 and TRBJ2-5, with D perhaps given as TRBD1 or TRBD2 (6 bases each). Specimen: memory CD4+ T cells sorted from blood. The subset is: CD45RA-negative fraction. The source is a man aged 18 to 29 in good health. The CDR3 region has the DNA TGCGCCAGCAGCCAATGGGGGGCCGGGGGCCTACAAGAGACCCAGTACTTC. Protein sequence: CASSQWGAGGLQETQYF.